This T cell receptor (beta chain) was profiled in a study of cytomegalovirus exposure and HLA in healthy donors. Looking at the study overall: Some 85 million unique TCRs, all from HLA-typed donors, were included in an early release of the data.

Study results and limitations: According to a later analysis, most TCR beta chains associated with CMV appeared HLA-restricted. A missense variant in DCLRE1C was later tied to TCR beta V- and J-gene trimming. CMV serostatus alone was available as immune exposure information.

PCR employed 60 Vbeta and 13 Jbeta primers. Profiling relied on immunoSEQ multiplex PCR, and the TCRdb table lists in-frame clones only, not all of them. The table includes about 160,000 clones, around three quarters detected once. Remarks on this clone: Its specificity is not known.

The CDR3 is 13 residues long. Germline loops: CDR1 SNHLY, CDR2 FYNNEI. Losses at the gene ends were 10 bases for V and 2 bases for J; bases not matched to a gene: 8. The receptor comes from a man in his forties in good health and CMV-seronegative. Sequencing was performed on PBMCs. V gene TRBV2 combines with J gene TRBJ2-7; 7 bases are a match to TRBD2. The CDR3 sequence: CATEGRETYEQYF. The CDR3 nucleotides read TGTGCCACCGAGGGGAGGGAAACCTACGAGCAGTACTTC.